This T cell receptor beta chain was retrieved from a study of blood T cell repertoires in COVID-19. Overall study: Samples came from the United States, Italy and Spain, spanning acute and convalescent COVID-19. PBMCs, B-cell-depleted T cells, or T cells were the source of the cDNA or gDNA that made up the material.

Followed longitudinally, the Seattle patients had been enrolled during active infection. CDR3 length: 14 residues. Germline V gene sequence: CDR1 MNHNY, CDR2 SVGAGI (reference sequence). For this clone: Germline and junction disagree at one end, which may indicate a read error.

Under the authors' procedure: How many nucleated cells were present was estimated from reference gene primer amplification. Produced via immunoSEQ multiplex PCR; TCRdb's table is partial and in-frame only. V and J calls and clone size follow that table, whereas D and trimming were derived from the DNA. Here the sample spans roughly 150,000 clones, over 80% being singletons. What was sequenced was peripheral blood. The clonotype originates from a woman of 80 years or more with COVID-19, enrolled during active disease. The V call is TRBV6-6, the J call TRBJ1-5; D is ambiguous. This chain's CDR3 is CASSGKDLYQPHHF. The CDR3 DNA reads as TGTGCCAGCAGTGGAAAAGACTTGTATCAGCCCCACCATTTT.